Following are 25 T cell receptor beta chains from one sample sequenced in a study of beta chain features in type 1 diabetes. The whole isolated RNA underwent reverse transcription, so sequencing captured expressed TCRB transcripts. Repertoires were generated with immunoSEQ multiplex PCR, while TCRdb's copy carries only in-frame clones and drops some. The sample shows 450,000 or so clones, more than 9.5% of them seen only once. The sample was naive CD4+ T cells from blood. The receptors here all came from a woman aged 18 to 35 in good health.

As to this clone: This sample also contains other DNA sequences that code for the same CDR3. The CDR3 DNA follows: TGTGCCAGCAGCTTGGCGGAGAACACTGAAGCTTTCTTT. This encodes CASSLAENTEAFF. The gene calls are TRBV7-9 and TRBJ1-1; no clear D gene. Trimming took off 3 bases at V and 1 base at J, with 6 bases between the two ends. CDR3 length: 13 amino acids. Per the germline V gene, CDR1 is SEHNR and CDR2 is FQNEAQ (reference sequence). Together with reference TRBV7-9 and TRBJ1-1, the CDR3 gives the full variable domain: DTGVSQNPRHKITKRGQNVTFRCDPISEHNRLYWYRQTLGQGPEFLTYFQNEAQLEKSRLLSDRFSAERPKGSFSTLEIQRTEQGDSAMYLCASSLAENTEAFFGQGTRLTVV.

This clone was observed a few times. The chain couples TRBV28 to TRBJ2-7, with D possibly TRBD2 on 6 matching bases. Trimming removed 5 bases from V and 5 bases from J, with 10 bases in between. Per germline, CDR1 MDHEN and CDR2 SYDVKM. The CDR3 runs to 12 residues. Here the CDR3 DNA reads TGTGCCAGCAGTCATAGGAGGGACGAGCAGTACGTC. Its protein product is CASSHRRDEQYV.

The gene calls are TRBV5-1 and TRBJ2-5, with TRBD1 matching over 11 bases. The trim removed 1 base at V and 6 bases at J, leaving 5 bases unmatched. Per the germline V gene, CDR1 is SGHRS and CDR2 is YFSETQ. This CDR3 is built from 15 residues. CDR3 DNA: TGCGCCAGCAGCTTGTTGGGACAGGGGGAGCAGACCCAGTACTTC. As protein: CASSLLGQGEQTQYF.

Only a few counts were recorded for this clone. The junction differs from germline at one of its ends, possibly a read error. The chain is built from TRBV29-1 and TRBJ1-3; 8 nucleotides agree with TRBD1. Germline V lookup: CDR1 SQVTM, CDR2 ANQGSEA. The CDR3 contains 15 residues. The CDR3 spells CSVQDRGLSGNTIYF. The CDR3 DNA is TGCAGCGTTCAAGACAGGGGCCTCTCTGGAAACACCATATATTTT.

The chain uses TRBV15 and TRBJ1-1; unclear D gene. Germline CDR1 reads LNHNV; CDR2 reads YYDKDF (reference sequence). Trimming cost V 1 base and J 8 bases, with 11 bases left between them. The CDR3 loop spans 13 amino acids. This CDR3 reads CATSRGNKGEAFF. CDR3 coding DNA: TGTGCCACCAGCAGAGGAAACAAGGGAGAAGCTTTCTTT.

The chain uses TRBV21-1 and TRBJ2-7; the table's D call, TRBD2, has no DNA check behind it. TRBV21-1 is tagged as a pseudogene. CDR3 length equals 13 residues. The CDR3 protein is CASSKDSSYEQYV. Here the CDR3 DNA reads TGTGCCAGCAGCAAAGATAGTAGCTACGAGCAGTACGTC.

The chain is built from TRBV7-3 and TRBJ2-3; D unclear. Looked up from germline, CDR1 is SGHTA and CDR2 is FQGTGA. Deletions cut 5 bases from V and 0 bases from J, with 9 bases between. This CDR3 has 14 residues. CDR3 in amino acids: CASSPAPSTDTQYF. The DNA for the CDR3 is TGTGCCAGCAGCCCAGCCCCTAGCACAGATACGCAGTATTTT.

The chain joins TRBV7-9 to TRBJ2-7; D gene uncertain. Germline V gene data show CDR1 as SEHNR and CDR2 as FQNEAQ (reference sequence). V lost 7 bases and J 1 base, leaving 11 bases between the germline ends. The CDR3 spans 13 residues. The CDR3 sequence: CASTPGESYEQYF. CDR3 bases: TGTGCCAGCACCCCTGGTGAGTCCTACGAGCAGTACTTC.

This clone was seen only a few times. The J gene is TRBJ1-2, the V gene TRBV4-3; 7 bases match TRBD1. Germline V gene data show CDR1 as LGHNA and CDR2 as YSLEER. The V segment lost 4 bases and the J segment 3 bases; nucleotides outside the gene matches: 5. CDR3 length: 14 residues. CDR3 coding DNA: TGCGCCAGCAGCCTGCGACAGGGATACTATGGCTACACCTTC. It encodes CASSLRQGYYGYTF.

CDR3 bases: TGTGCCTGCCACGAGCGGGGGGGACCTGATACGCAGTATTTT. Its protein product is CACHERGGPDTQYF. This chain uses TRBV28 with TRBJ2-3, with 10 bases that match TRBD2. This CDR3 spans 14 amino acids. J was trimmed by 6 bases and V by 11 bases; bases with no gene match: 11. Germline CDR1 and CDR2: MDHEN and SYDVKM.

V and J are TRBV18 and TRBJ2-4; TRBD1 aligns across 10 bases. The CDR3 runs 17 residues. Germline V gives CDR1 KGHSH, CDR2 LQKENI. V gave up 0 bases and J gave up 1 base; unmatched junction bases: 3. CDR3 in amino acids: CASSPPGTGVAKNIQYF. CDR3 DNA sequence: TGTGCCAGCTCACCACCAGGGACAGGGGTTGCCAAAAACATTCAGTACTTC.

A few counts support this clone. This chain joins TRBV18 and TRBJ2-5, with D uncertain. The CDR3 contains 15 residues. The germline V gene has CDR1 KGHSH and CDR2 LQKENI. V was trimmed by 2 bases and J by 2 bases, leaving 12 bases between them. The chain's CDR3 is CASSPGWPTQETQYF. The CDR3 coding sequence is TGTGCCAGCTCACCAGGCTGGCCAACGCAAGAGACCCAGTACTTC.

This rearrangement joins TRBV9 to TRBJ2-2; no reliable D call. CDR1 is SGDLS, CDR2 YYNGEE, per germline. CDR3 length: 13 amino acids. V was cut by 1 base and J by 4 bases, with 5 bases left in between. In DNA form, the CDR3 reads TGTGCCAGCAGCGTAAGGTTCACCGGGGAGCTGTTTTTT. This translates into CASSVRFTGELFF.

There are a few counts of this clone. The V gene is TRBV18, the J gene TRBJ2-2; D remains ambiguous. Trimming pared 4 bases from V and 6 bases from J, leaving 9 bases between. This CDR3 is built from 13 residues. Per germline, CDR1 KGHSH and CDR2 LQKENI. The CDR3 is CASSQQAAGELFF. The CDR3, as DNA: TGTGCCAGCTCACAGCAGGCAGCCGGGGAGCTGTTTTTT.

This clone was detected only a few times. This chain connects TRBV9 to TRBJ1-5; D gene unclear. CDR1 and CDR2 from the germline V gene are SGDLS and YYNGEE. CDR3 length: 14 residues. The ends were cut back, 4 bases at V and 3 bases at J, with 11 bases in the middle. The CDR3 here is CASSRGQANQPQHF. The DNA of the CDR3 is TGTGCCAGCAGCCGTGGGCAAGCCAATCAGCCCCAGCATTTT.

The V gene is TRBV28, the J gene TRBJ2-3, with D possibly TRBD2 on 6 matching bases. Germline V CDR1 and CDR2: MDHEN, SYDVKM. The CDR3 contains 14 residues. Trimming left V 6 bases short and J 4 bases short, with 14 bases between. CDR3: CASSLRLGADTQYF. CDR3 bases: TGTGCCAGCAGCCTCAGACTAGGGGCAGATACGCAGTATTTT. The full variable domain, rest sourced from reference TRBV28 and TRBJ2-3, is DVKVTQSSRYLVKRTGEKVFLECVQDMDHENMFWYRQDPGLGLRLIYFSYDVKMKEKGDIPEGYSVSREKKERFSLILESASTNQTSMYLCASSLRLGADTQYFGPGTRLTVL.

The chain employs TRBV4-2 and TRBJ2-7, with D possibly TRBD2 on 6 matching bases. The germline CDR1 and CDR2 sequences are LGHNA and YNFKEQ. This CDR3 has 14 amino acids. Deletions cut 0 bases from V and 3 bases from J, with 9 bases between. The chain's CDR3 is CASSQEPGDYEQYF. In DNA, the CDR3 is TGTGCCAGCAGCCAAGAACCGGGAGACTACGAGCAGTACTTC.

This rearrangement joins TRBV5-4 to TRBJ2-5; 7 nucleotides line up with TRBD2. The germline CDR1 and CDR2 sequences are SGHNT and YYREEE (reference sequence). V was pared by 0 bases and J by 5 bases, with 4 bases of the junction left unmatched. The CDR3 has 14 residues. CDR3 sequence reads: CASSLGQGGETQYF. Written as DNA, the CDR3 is TGTGCCAGCAGCTTGGGGCAGGGAGGGGAGACCCAGTACTTC.

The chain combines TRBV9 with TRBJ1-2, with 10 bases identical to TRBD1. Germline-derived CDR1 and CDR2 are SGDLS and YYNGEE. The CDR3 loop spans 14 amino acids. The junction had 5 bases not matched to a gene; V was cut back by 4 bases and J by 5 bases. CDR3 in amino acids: CASSTTGGWYGYTF. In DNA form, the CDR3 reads TGTGCCAGCAGCACGACAGGGGGCTGGTATGGCTACACCTTC.

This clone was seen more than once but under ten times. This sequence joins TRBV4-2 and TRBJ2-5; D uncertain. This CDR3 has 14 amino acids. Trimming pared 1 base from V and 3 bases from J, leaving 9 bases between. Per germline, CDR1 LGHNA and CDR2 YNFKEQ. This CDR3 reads CASSQGQTEETQYF. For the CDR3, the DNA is TGTGCCAGCAGCCAAGGTCAGACCGAAGAGACCCAGTACTTC.

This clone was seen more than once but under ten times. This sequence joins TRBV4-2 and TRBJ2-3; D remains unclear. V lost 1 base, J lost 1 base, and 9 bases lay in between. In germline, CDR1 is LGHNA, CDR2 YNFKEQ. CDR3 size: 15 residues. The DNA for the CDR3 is TGTGCCAGCAGCCAAGTAGATCCCGGCACAGATACGCAGTATTTT. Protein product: CASSQVDPGTDTQYF.

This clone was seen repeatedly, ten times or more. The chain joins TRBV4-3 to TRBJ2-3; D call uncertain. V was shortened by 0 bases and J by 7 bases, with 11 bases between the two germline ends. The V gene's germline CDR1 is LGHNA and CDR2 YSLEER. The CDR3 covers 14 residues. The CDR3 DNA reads TGCGCCAGCAGCCAAGACCTGCCCGACCATACGCAGTATTTT. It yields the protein CASSQDLPDHTQYF.

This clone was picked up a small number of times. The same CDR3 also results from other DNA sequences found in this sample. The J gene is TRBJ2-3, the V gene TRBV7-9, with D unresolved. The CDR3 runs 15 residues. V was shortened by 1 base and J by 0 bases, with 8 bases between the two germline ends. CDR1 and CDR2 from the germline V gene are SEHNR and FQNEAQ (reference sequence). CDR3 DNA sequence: TGTGCCAGCAGCTTAGTCGGCGGCAGCACAGATACGCAGTATTTT. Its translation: CASSLVGGSTDTQYF.

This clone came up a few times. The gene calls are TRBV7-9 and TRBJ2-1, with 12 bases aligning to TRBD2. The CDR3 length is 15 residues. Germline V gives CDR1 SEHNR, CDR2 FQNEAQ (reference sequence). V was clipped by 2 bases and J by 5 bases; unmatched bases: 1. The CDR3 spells CASSLSSGRDNEQFF. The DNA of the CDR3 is TGTGCCAGCAGCTTATCTAGCGGGAGGGACAATGAGCAGTTCTTC.

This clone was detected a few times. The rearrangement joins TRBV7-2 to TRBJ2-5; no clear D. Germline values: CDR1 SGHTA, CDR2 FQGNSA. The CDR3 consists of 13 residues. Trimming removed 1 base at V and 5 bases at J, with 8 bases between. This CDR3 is CASSLDSRETQYF. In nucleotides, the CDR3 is TGTGCCAGCAGCTTAGATTCGCGGGAGACCCAGTACTTC.